This is a list of T cell receptor beta chains from one sample in a study of CD8+ T cells in alopecia areata. Here immunoSEQ multiplex PCR was the method, and the copy in TCRdb shows in-frame clones only, minus some. Found here are more than 200,000 clones, 67% of them singletons; the top ten hold approximately 1.2%. The specimen was CD4+ T cells sorted from blood, collected at week 0. Receptors originate from a human donor with alopecia areata. Each CDR3 is given with its conserved first and last residue. The order of the fields is V gene, D gene, clone size, J gene, CDR3 protein, CDR3 DNA. D genes are given only for firm matches. The size field is filled for only some rows; it gives once, few, many or a size class.

V: TRBV4-1
D: TRBD2
size: -
J: TRBJ2-1
CDR3: CASSQGLAGGRHNEQFF
DNA: TGCGCCAGCAGCCAAGGGCTAGCGGGGGGGCGTCACAATGAGCAGTTCTTC

V: TRBV19
D: -
size: -
J: TRBJ2-4
CDR3: CASQGQAKNIQYF
DNA: TGTGCCAGCCAAGGACAAGCCAAAAACATTCAGTACTTC

V: TRBV29-1
D: TRBD1
size: -
J: TRBJ2-5
CDR3: CSVGTGQETQYF
DNA: TGCAGCGTTGGGACAGGCCAAGAGACCCAGTACTTC

V: TRBV6-5
D: TRBD1
size: -
J: TRBJ2-7
CDR3: CASSNRGSYEQYF
DNA: TGTGCCAGCAGCAACAGGGGCTCCTACGAGCAGTACTTC

V: TRBV29-1
D: -
size: -
J: TRBJ2-2
CDR3: CSGANRVGGELFF
DNA: TGCAGCGGCGCCAACAGGGTGGGCGGGGAGCTGTTTTTT

V: TRBV5-4
D: -
size: few
J: TRBJ1-2
CDR3: CASSSPSRGYTF
DNA: TGTGCCAGCAGCTCCCCCAGTCGGGGCTACACCTTC

V: TRBV7-8
D: -
size: once
J: TRBJ2-6
CDR3: CASSHLLSRVSGANVLTF
DNA: TGTGCCAGCAGTCACCTCCTGAGCAGAGTCTCTGGGGCCAACGTCCTGACTTTC

V: TRBV2
D: -
size: -
J: TRBJ2-2
CDR3: CASSEARGGTGELFF
DNA: TGTGCCAGCAGTGAAGCTCGGGGAGGAACCGGGGAGCTGTTTTTT

V: TRBV29-1
D: -
size: -
J: TRBJ1-1
CDR3: CSVLRVTEAFF
DNA: TGCAGCGTCCTCAGGGTTACTGAAGCTTTCTTT

V: TRBV30
D: -
size: -
J: TRBJ2-3
CDR3: CACGAATDTQYF
DNA: TGTGCCTGCGGGGCAGCCACAGATACGCAGTATTTT

V: TRBV30
D: -
size: -
J: TRBJ2-5
CDR3: CAWSQGGDLQETQYF
DNA: TGTGCCTGGAGTCAGGGGGGGGACCTTCAAGAGACCCAGTACTTC

V: TRBV5-4
D: TRBD2
size: -
J: TRBJ2-5
CDR3: CASSFDRLAVVETQYF
DNA: TGTGCCAGCAGCTTCGACAGACTAGCCGTGGTGGAGACCCAGTACTTC

V: TRBV29-1
D: TRBD1
size: -
J: TRBJ2-6
CDR3: CSVEEDRDPGANVLTF
DNA: TGCAGCGTTGAAGAGGACAGGGACCCTGGGGCCAACGTCCTGACTTTC

V: TRBV4-1
D: TRBD1
size: -
J: TRBJ1-2
CDR3: CASSQADRGFGYTF
DNA: TGCGCCAGCAGCCAGGCGGACAGGGGGTTTGGCTACACCTTC

V: TRBV29-1
D: -
size: -
J: TRBJ2-7
CDR3: CSVEDSVYEQYF
DNA: TGCAGCGTTGAAGATAGTGTATACGAGCAGTACTTC

V: TRBV30
D: TRBD1
size: -
J: TRBJ1-2
CDR3: CAWIPRGGGGTYGYTF
DNA: TGTGCCTGGATTCCCAGGGGGGGAGGAGGGACTTATGGCTACACCTTC

V: TRBV11-2
D: TRBD1
size: -
J: TRBJ2-5
CDR3: CASSSGQGAGTQYF
DNA: TGTGCCAGCAGCTCAGGACAGGGGGCAGGTACCCAGTACTTC

V: TRBV23-1
D: -
size: -
J: TRBJ2-7
CDR3: CASSPPGTSSSYEQYF
DNA: TGCGCCAGCAGCCCTCCTGGGACTTCCAGCTCCTACGAGCAGTACTTC

V: TRBV7-2
D: TRBD1
size: -
J: TRBJ2-7
CDR3: CASSYRGQPSSYEQYF
DNA: TGTGCCAGCAGCTACCGGGGACAGCCGAGCTCCTACGAGCAGTACTTC

V: TRBV4-1
D: TRBD1
size: -
J: TRBJ1-6
CDR3: CASSQGVGTGDNSPLHF
DNA: TGCGCCAGCAGCCAAGGTGTTGGGACAGGGGATAATTCACCCCTCCACTTT

V: TRBV30
D: TRBD1
size: -
J: TRBJ1-2
CDR3: CAWSETGDGYTF
DNA: TGTGCCTGGAGTGAGACAGGGGATGGCTACACCTTC

V: TRBV25-1
D: -
size: -
J: TRBJ2-7
CDR3: CASSPMTDEQYF
DNA: TGTGCCAGCAGCCCCATGACCGACGAGCAGTACTTC

V: TRBV14
D: -
size: -
J: TRBJ2-7
CDR3: CASGRGLYEQYF
DNA: TGTGCCAGCGGGAGGGGGCTCTACGAGCAGTACTTC

V: TRBV29-1
D: -
size: -
J: TRBJ1-2
CDR3: CSVSNGPTLGYTF
DNA: TGCAGCGTCTCCAACGGACCGACCCTAGGCTACACCTTC

V: TRBV7-6
D: -
size: -
J: TRBJ2-5
CDR3: CASSLGSAEPETQYF
DNA: TGTGCCAGCAGCTTAGGTAGCGCAGAACCAGAGACCCAGTACTTC

V: TRBV29-1
D: TRBD1
size: -
J: TRBJ2-1
CDR3: CSVVGQGLSNEQFF
DNA: TGCAGCGTTGTTGGACAGGGGTTAAGCAATGAGCAGTTCTTC

V: TRBV9
D: -
size: -
J: TRBJ2-3
CDR3: CASSPRTADTQYF
DNA: TGTGCCAGCAGCCCCCGGACGGCGGATACGCAGTATTTT

V: TRBV4-1
D: TRBD1
size: -
J: TRBJ2-7
CDR3: CASSQTSGQHYEQYF
DNA: TGCGCCAGCAGCCAGACGTCGGGACAGCATTACGAGCAGTACTTC

V: TRBV21-1
D: -
size: few
J: TRBJ2-1
CDR3: CASSNDNEQFF
DNA: TGTGCCAGCAGCAACGACAATGAGCAGTTCTTC

V: TRBV7-2
D: -
size: -
J: TRBJ1-2
CDR3: CASSSLGGNYGYTF
DNA: TGTGCCAGCAGCTCCCTAGGCGGAAACTATGGCTACACCTTC

V: TRBV5-4
D: -
size: once
J: TRBJ2-2
CDR3: CASSSLPGHAELFF
DNA: TGTGCCAGCAGCTCACTCCCGGGACATGCCGAGCTGTTTTTT

V: TRBV5-6
D: -
size: -
J: TRBJ1-1
CDR3: CASSSTGGGTEAFF
DNA: TGTGCCAGCAGCTCGACAGGTGGAGGAACTGAAGCTTTCTTT

V: TRBV5-4
D: -
size: -
J: TRBJ2-5
CDR3: CASSPTSFETQYF
DNA: TGTGCCAGCAGCCCCACTAGTTTTGAGACCCAGTACTTC

V: TRBV4-2
D: TRBD1
size: -
J: TRBJ1-1
CDR3: CASTGGPMNTEAFF
DNA: TGTGCCAGCACAGGGGGCCCAATGAACACTGAAGCTTTCTTT

V: TRBV29-1
D: -
size: few
J: TRBJ2-5
CDR3: CSVAPATVRDPMETQYF
DNA: TGCAGCGTTGCACCAGCCACCGTGCGGGACCCTATGGAGACCCAGTACTTC

V: TRBV11-1
D: -
size: -
J: TRBJ2-2
CDR3: CASSLSDGPGELFF
DNA: TGTGCCAGCAGCTTATCTGACGGGCCCGGGGAGCTGTTTTTT

V: TRBV29-1
D: -
size: few
J: TRBJ2-3
CDR3: CSVAGARADTQYF
DNA: TGCAGCGTTGCAGGGGCCCGGGCAGATACGCAGTATTTT

V: TRBV9
D: -
size: once
J: TRBJ2-5
CDR3: CASSVGGGRGETQYF
DNA: TGTGCCAGCAGCGTAGGAGGAGGGCGCGGGGAGACCCAGTACTTC

V: TRBV5-6
D: TRBD2
size: -
J: TRBJ2-3
CDR3: CASSYLAGADTQYF
DNA: TGTGCCAGCAGCTATCTAGCGGGTGCAGATACGCAGTATTTT

V: TRBV30
D: TRBD1
size: -
J: TRBJ2-5
CDR3: CAWSAGGSKETQYF
DNA: TGTGCCTGGTCGGCAGGGGGATCCAAAGAGACCCAGTACTTC

V: TRBV5-3
D: TRBD2
size: -
J: TRBJ2-1
CDR3: CASRRTSGRGEQFF
DNA: TGTGCCAGCCGCCGGACTAGCGGGAGGGGTGAGCAGTTCTTC

V: TRBV7-9
D: -
size: -
J: TRBJ2-7
CDR3: CASSLGSAVHEQYF
DNA: TGTGCCAGCAGCTTAGGGTCAGCCGTCCACGAGCAGTACTTC

V: TRBV9
D: -
size: few
J: TRBJ1-1
CDR3: CASSEALANTEAFF
DNA: TGTGCCAGCAGCGAAGCGTTAGCGAACACTGAAGCTTTCTTT

V: TRBV4-1
D: -
size: -
J: TRBJ2-5
CDR3: CASSPGSGRQETQYF
DNA: TGCGCCAGCAGCCCCGGATCCGGGCGACAAGAGACCCAGTACTTC

V: TRBV5-1
D: -
size: -
J: TRBJ2-7
CDR3: CASSPGVYYEQYF
DNA: TGTGCCAGCAGCCCCGGGGTGTACTACGAGCAGTACTTC

V: TRBV30
D: -
size: -
J: TRBJ2-7
CDR3: CAWSVGGYEQYF
DNA: TGTGCCTGGAGTGTAGGCGGCTACGAGCAGTACTTC

V: TRBV7-9
D: -
size: few
J: TRBJ2-1
CDR3: CASSPQNEQFF
DNA: TGTGCCAGCAGCCCCCAAAATGAGCAGTTCTTC

V: TRBV5-4
D: TRBD1
size: -
J: TRBJ2-5
CDR3: CASSLGQGLEETQYF
DNA: TGCGCCAGCAGCCTGGGACAGGGGCTTGAAGAGACCCAGTACTTC

V: TRBV29-1
D: TRBD1
size: -
J: TRBJ2-7
CDR3: CSVEDRGYEQYF
DNA: TGCAGCGTTGAGGACAGGGGTTACGAGCAGTACTTC

V: TRBV30
D: -
size: -
J: TRBJ1-6
CDR3: CAWSVRVGRDSPLHF
DNA: TGTGCCTGGAGTGTACGGGTAGGGAGGGATTCACCCCTCCACTTT

V: TRBV5-8
D: -
size: once
J: TRBJ2-3
CDR3: CAGRDVSTDTQYF
DNA: TGTGCCGGCCGGGACGTAAGCACAGATACGCAGTATTTT

V: TRBV5-1
D: -
size: -
J: TRBJ1-6
CDR3: CASSLTQENSPLHF
DNA: TGCGCCAGCAGCTTGACACAGGAGAATTCACCCCTCCACTTT

V: TRBV10-2
D: TRBD1
size: -
J: TRBJ1-1
CDR3: CASRGQGDTEAFF
DNA: TGCGCCAGCAGGGGACAGGGGGACACTGAAGCTTTCTTT

V: TRBV29-1
D: -
size: -
J: TRBJ2-5
CDR3: CSVFGGGETQYF
DNA: TGCAGCGTTTTCGGCGGTGGGGAGACCCAGTACTTC

V: TRBV5-1
D: TRBD1
size: -
J: TRBJ1-4
CDR3: CASSLPGQLEKLFF
DNA: TGCGCCAGCAGCTTACCGGGACAGCTTGAAAAACTGTTTTTT

V: TRBV5-1
D: TRBD1
size: -
J: TRBJ1-5
CDR3: CASTLTGGINQPQHF
DNA: TGCGCCAGCACTCTGACAGGGGGAATCAATCAGCCCCAGCATTTT

V: TRBV7-8
D: -
size: -
J: TRBJ2-1
CDR3: CASYAELPYNEQFF
DNA: TGTGCCAGCTATGCCGAGCTGCCCTACAATGAGCAGTTCTTC

V: TRBV4-1
D: -
size: -
J: TRBJ1-6
CDR3: CASSQNNSPLHF
DNA: TGCGCCAGCAGCCAAAATAATTCACCCCTCCACTTT

V: TRBV30
D: -
size: -
J: TRBJ2-2
CDR3: CAWSVRGQDTGELFF
DNA: TGTGCCTGGAGTGTACGGGGGCAAGACACCGGGGAGCTGTTTTTT

V: TRBV5-6
D: -
size: -
J: TRBJ2-1
CDR3: CASSLADEQFF
DNA: TGTGCCAGCAGCTTGGCCGATGAGCAGTTCTTC